This T cell receptor beta chain was identified in a study of blood T cells in healthy people across ages. Using a J-beta primer mix together with a sample-barcoded 5' primer, a second PCR was run for about 6 to 12 cycles. MiXCR, applied by TCRdb to the 5' RACE reads, yields one record per CDR3 protein. The table records some 1.1 million distinct CDR3 sequences, 35% to 40% of them present only once. J was trimmed by 7 bases and V by 5 bases; bases with no gene match: 4. The CDR3 is 12 amino acids. Germline CDR1 LNHDA, CDR2 SQIVND (reference sequence). The chain has TRBV19 and TRBJ1-1; TRBD1 matches 7 bases. The receptor was isolated from a man aged 18 to 30 in good health. The sample comprised blood. This CDR3 is CASSVRDSEAFF. The CDR3 region has the DNA TGTGCCAGTAGTGTCCGGGACAGTGAAGCTTTCTTT.